These 21 T cell receptor beta chains share one sample of origin, sequenced in a study of blood T cell repertoires in COVID-19. Produced via immunoSEQ multiplex PCR; TCRdb's table is partial and in-frame only. The sample has around 200,000 clones, 80% to 90% seen once. The sequencing input was peripheral blood. The receptors were gathered from a woman under 30 who had recovered from COVID-19.

The rearrangement joins TRBV7-9 to TRBJ1-4, with 8 bases aligning to TRBD1. The junction had 8 bases not matched to a gene; V was cut back by 4 bases and J by 4 bases. The CDR3 is made up of 16 amino acids. Germline V gene sequence: CDR1 SEHNR, CDR2 FQNEAQ (reference sequence). The CDR3 region has the DNA TGTGCCAGCAGCTGGTTGGACAGGGACTATAATGAAAAACTGTTTTTT. Translation gives CASSWLDRDYNEKLFF.

The chain joins TRBV4-3 to TRBJ1-4; D uncertain. The CDR3 is 16 amino acids. CDR1 and CDR2 from the germline V gene are LGHNA and YSLEER. V lost 0 bases to trimming and J lost 2 bases, with 10 bases between them. CDR3 residues: CASSQDRSATNEKLFF. CDR3 nucleotide sequence: TGCGCCAGCAGCCAAGATCGTAGTGCGACTAATGAAAAACTGTTTTTT.

The chain couples TRBV5-4 to TRBJ1-5; D unresolved. From germline, CDR1 is SGHNT and CDR2 YYREEE (reference sequence). The CDR3 extends over 14 amino acids. V was shortened by 5 bases and J by 4 bases, with 13 bases between the two germline ends. In DNA, the CDR3 is TGTGCCAGCAGTCTAGGTGGAGGTAATCAGCCCCAGCATTTT. As protein: CASSLGGGNQPQHF.

The chain combines TRBV4-3 with TRBJ2-1; 8 bases agree with TRBD1. V dropped 5 bases and J dropped 8; count of bases not matched to a gene: 14. The CDR3 spans 16 residues. CDR1 LGHNA and CDR2 YSLEER come from the germline V gene. The CDR3 loop reads CASSLMDGQGIYEQFF. The CDR3 nucleotides are TGCGCCAGCAGCTTAATGGACGGACAGGGTATATATGAGCAGTTCTTC.

The chain links TRBV18 to TRBJ1-3, with D perhaps matching TRBD1 (5 bases). The length of the CDR3 is 13 residues. V lost 8 bases and J 4 bases, leaving 12 bases between the germline ends. Germline V gene data show CDR1 as KGHSH and CDR2 as LQKENI. The CDR3 loop is CASGDFLGNTIYF. The CDR3 nucleotides are TGTGCCAGCGGGGACTTCCTAGGAAACACCATATATTTT. The full variable domain, rest sourced from reference TRBV18 and TRBJ1-3, is NAGVMQNPRHLVRRRGQEARLRCSPMKGHSHVYWYRQLPEEGLKFMVYLQKENIIDESGMPKERFSAEFPKEGPSILRIQQVVRGDSAAYFCASGDFLGNTIYFGEGSWLTVV.

This chain joins TRBV5-1 and TRBJ1-1; 7 bases are shared with TRBD1. Germline V gene sequence: CDR1 SGHRS, CDR2 YFSETQ. With V trimmed by 2 bases and J by 1 base, 8 bases remained unmatched. The CDR3 has 16 residues. CDR3 region: CASSLGDRKTNTEAFF. In nucleotides, the CDR3 is TGCGCCAGCAGCTTAGGGGACAGAAAAACGAACACTGAAGCTTTCTTT.

This chain uses TRBV29-1 with TRBJ1-2, with a weak D call TRBD1 (6 bases). V gave up 4 bases and J gave up 5 bases, with 17 bases separating them. The CDR3 has 14 residues. Per germline, CDR1 SQVTM and CDR2 ANQGSEA. CDR3 sequence: CSVGGGRGEYGYTF. The DNA for the CDR3 is TGCAGCGTTGGCGGGGGGCGGGGAGAGTATGGCTACACCTTC.

The chain employs TRBV9 and TRBJ2-5; maybe TRBD2 (6 bases). V lost 4 bases to trimming and J lost 1 base, with 11 bases between them. The CDR3 has 14 amino acids. Germline CDR1 SGDLS, CDR2 YYNGEE. This CDR3 is CASSSWGVQETQYF. The DNA of the CDR3 is TGTGCCAGCAGCAGTTGGGGGGTCCAAGAGACCCAGTACTTC. The full variable domain, in which reference TRBV9 and TRBJ2-5 provide the parts outside the CDR3, is DSGVTQTPKHLITATGQRVTLRCSPRSGDLSVYWYQQSLDQGLQFLIQYYNGEERAKGNILERFSAQQFPDLHSELNLSSLELGDSALYFCASSSWGVQETQYFGPGTRLLVL.

The chain is built from TRBV23-1 and TRBJ1-2; D uncertain. TRBV23-1 is assigned to the ORF class and has an uncertain function. The CDR3 runs 14 residues. Trimming cost V 0 bases and J 8 bases, with 13 bases left between them. The CDR3 DNA reads as TGCGCCAGCAGTCAATCGACGGGAATGGGGGGCTACACCTTC. This codes for CASSQSTGMGGYTF.

The chain joins TRBV6-2 or TRBV6-3 to TRBJ1-1, with D tentatively TRBD1 (5 bases). The CDR3 consists of 16 residues. The germline V gene encodes CDR1 MNHEY and CDR2 SVGEGT. Trimming took 5 bases from V and 4 from J, leaving 20 bases between them. The CDR3 nucleotides are TGTGCCAGCAGTCCCGGGGGAGCAGGCTGGGGCACTGAAGCTTTCTTT. Translated: CASSPGGAGWGTEAFF.

This clone showed up just a few times. This chain joins TRBV5-1 and TRBJ1-4, with D unclear. The CDR3 has 17 residues. The germline V gene has CDR1 SGHRS and CDR2 YFSETQ. The V end was cut by 4 bases, the J end by 0 bases, with 16 bases between. CDR3 sequence: CASSPRGGRATNEKLFF. CDR3 nucleotide sequence: TGCGCCAGCAGCCCCCGGGGAGGGCGGGCAACTAATGAAAAACTGTTTTTT.

In this sample, this clone turned up a few times. CDR3 in DNA: TGTGCCAGCAGTTTGGACCGGGGGGAGACCCAGTACTTC. It yields the protein CASSLDRGETQYF. V gene TRBV12-3 or TRBV12-4 combines with J gene TRBJ2-5; D possibly corresponds to TRBD2 (6 bases). The CDR3 loop spans 13 amino acids. V lost 3 bases to trimming and J lost 5 bases, with 10 bases between them.

With respect to this clone: The germline gene is not matched at one end of the junction; a read error may be the cause. This sample also contains other DNA sequences that code for the same CDR3. The V call is TRBV11-1, the J call TRBJ2-3; 10 bases fit TRBD1. Germline loops: CDR1 SGHAT, CDR2 FQDESV (reference sequence). There are 14 residues in the CDR3. This CDR3 is CASSFGQGADTQYF. In DNA form, the CDR3 reads TGTGCCAGTAGCTTCGGACAGGGGGCAGATACGCAGTATTTT.

The rearrangement links TRBV6-1 to TRBJ2-3; 9 bases align to TRBD2. CDR1 is MNHNS and CDR2 is SASEGT in the germline V gene. CDR3 length: 14 amino acids. V shed 2 bases and J 8 bases; nucleotides not matched to a gene: 5. The CDR3 region has the DNA TGTGCCAGCAGTGAAATTCAGCGGGGGGCTACGCAGTATTTT. As protein: CASSEIQRGATQYF.

The chain couples TRBV20-1 to TRBJ1-2; D may be TRBD1 (5 bases). Between the trimmed V and J ends, which lost 3 bases and 3 bases, there was a span of 5 bases. Germline V CDR1 and CDR2: DFQATT, SNEGSKA (reference sequence). The CDR3 runs to 11 residues. The CDR3 region is CSASRDYGYTF. The CDR3 bases are TGCAGTGCTAGCAGGGACTATGGCTACACCTTC.

J is TRBJ2-2 and V is TRBV9; the D is unclear. The CDR3 is 15 amino acids. Germline CDR1 SGDLS, CDR2 YYNGEE. Trimming left V 0 bases short and J 0 bases short, with 6 bases between. For the CDR3, the DNA is TGTGCCAGCAGCGTAGATCCTTCGAACACCGGGGAGCTGTTTTTT. It yields the protein CASSVDPSNTGELFF.

The chain recombines TRBV28 with TRBJ1-4, with 9 bases lining up with TRBD1. The germline V gene has CDR1 MDHEN and CDR2 SYDVKM. The J segment lost 8 bases and the V segment lost 7 bases, leaving 5 bases of the junction unmatched. CDR3 length: 13 residues. This CDR3 is CASTTGGTEKLFF. The CDR3, as DNA: TGTGCCAGCACCACAGGGGGCACGGAAAAACTGTTTTTT.

The rearrangement joins TRBV7-9 to TRBJ1-3, with TRBD1 matching over 10 bases. Trimming cost V 5 bases and J 3 bases; bases outside gene matches: 4. Germline V gene lookup returns CDR1 SEHNR and CDR2 FQNEAQ (reference sequence). The CDR3 has 15 residues. This CDR3 is CASSRQGAVGNTIYF. The CDR3 DNA is TGTGCCAGCAGCCGACAGGGGGCCGTTGGAAACACCATATATTTT.

The chain links TRBV3-1 (or the pseudogene TRBV3-2) to TRBJ1-1, with a possible D match to TRBD1 (6 bases). V lost 4 bases and J lost 2, with 11 bases in between. This CDR3 contains 14 residues. CDR1 is LGHDT and CDR2 is YNNKEL in the germline V gene (reference sequence). The CDR3 loop reads CASSPTGINTEAFF. For the CDR3, the DNA is TGTGCCAGCAGCCCGACAGGAATTAACACTGAAGCTTTCTTT.

The rearrangement links TRBV3-1 (or the pseudogene TRBV3-2) to TRBJ1-2; D possibly corresponds to TRBD1 (5 bases). V lost 2 bases to trimming and J lost 0 bases, with 10 bases between them. The germline V gene encodes CDR1 LGHDT and CDR2 YNNKEL (reference sequence). The CDR3 runs 15 residues. The CDR3 reads CASSQLPTANYGYTF. CDR3 DNA: TGTGCCAGCAGCCAACTTCCGACAGCTAACTATGGCTACACCTTC.

The V gene is TRBV10-3, the J gene TRBJ1-2; the D is unclear. Trimming removed 3 bases from V and 4 bases from J, with 9 bases in between. The germline CDR1 and CDR2 sequences are ENHRY and SYGVKD. This CDR3 contains 13 residues. The CDR3 region has the DNA TGTGCCATCAGTGAACCGAGCGGCTATGGCTACACCTTC. Amino acid sequence: CAISEPSGYGYTF.